This T cell receptor beta chain was captured by sequencing in a study of T cell responses to AZD1222 COVID-19 vaccine. Points from the study as a whole: Receipt of two AZD1222 doses was followed by a rise in Spike-specific TCR breadth and depth. Spike-spanning, vaccine-associated CD4 TCRs were dominant at 160-218 and 743-854. It was only after the peak T cell response that any repertoires were sampled.

Regarding this clone: As yet, its antigen is unknown.

This CDR3 comprises 17 residues. Germline V gene lookup returns CDR1 SEHNR and CDR2 FQNEAQ (reference sequence). V was clipped by 5 bases and J by 7 bases; unmatched bases: 15. Sequenced by immunoSEQ multiplex PCR; TCRdb stores in-frame clones only, minus some. Of 140,000 to 150,000 clones in the sample, approximately 91% were seen once. The source of this sequence is an adult who received the AZD1222 COVID-19 vaccine. This chain uses TRBV7-9 with TRBJ2-1, with 9 bases identical to TRBD1. The sample was peripheral blood, taken 28 days after the second AZD1222 dose. The CDR3 sequence: CASSPRGSGTGRNEQFF. The CDR3 bases are TGTGCCAGCAGCCCAAGGGGTTCCGGGACAGGGAGGAATGAGCAGTTCTTC.